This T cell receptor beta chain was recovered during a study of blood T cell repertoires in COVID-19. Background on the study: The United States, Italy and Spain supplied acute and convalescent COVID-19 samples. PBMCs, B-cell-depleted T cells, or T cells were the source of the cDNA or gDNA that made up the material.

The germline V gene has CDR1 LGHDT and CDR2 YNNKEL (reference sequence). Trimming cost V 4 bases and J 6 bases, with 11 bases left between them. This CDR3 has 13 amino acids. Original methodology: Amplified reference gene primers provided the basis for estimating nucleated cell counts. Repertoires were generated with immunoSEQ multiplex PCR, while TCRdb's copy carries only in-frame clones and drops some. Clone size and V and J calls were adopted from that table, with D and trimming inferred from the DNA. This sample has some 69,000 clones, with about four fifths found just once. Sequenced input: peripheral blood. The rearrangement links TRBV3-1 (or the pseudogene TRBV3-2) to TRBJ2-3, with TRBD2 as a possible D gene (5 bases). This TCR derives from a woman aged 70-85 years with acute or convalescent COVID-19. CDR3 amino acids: CASSLLAADTQYF. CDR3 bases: TGTGCCAGCAGCCTCCTAGCCGCGGATACGCAGTATTTT.